This is a list of T cell receptor beta chains from one sample in a study of vaccination effects on CD4 cells after COVID-19. Here immunoSEQ multiplex PCR was the method, and the copy in TCRdb shows in-frame clones only, minus some. The repertoire has approximately 23,000 clones, less than 85% of them found once; the top ten carry approximately 7.8%. These TCRs' antigens remain unknown. The sample here was CD4+ T cells from PBMCs cultured with SARS-CoV-2 spike peptides, taken after COVID-19 vaccination. These receptor sequences come from a human donor who received a COVID-19 vaccine. Both conserved end residues are part of each CDR3. The D gene is left open where the match is weak. Where a row states a size, it is once, few, many or the class of an expanded clone; other rows omit it.

size	V	D	J	CDR3	DNA
-	TRBV4-2	TRBD2	TRBJ2-3	CASSQDRLAGEADTQYF	TGTGCCAGCAGCCAAGATCGACTAGCGGGAGAGGCAGATACGCAGTATTTT
-	TRBV6-5	TRBD1	TRBJ1-1	CASRRDREMNTEAFF	TGTGCCAGCAGGAGGGACAGAGAGATGAACACTGAAGCTTTCTTT
-	TRBV5-1	-	TRBJ1-6	CASSLSVSGDSPLHF	TGCGCCAGCAGCTTGTCGGTCAGTGGGGATTCACCCCTCCACTTT
-	TRBV5-8	-	TRBJ2-5	CASSFWGSETQYF	TGTGCCAGCAGCTTCTGGGGGTCAGAGACCCAGTACTTC
-	TRBV5-1	-	TRBJ2-3	CASSLDSGHTDTQYF	TGCGCCAGCAGCTTGGACTCAGGGCACACAGATACGCAGTATTTT
-	TRBV4-1	-	TRBJ1-5	CASSQVPGGGNQPQHF	TGCGCCAGCAGCCAAGTGCCGGGGGGCGGCAATCAGCCCCAGCATTTT
-	TRBV6-5	-	TRBJ2-3	CASSYSGLDTDTQYF	TGTGCCAGCAGTTACTCTGGACTCGACACAGATACGCAGTATTTT
-	TRBV2	-	TRBJ1-1	CASRGVFTEAFF	TGTGCCAGCAGGGGGGTCTTCACTGAAGCTTTCTTT
-	TRBV29-1	TRBD1	TRBJ2-7	CSVTGQGGYEQYF	TGCAGCGTAACGGGACAGGGGGGCTACGAGCAGTACTTC
-	TRBV10-1	-	TRBJ1-6	CASSESGSSYNSPLHF	TGCGCCAGCAGTGAGTCGGGAAGCTCCTATAATTCACCCCTCCACTTT
-	TRBV9	-	TRBJ2-1	CASNDEQFF	TGTGCCAGCAACGACGAGCAGTTCTTC
-	TRBV10-3	TRBD1	TRBJ1-2	CAISERGTVHGYTF	TGTGCCATCAGTGAGAGGGGGACAGTGCATGGCTACACCTTC
-	TRBV5-1	-	TRBJ1-2	CASSLTEQGRGLNYGYTF	TGCGCCAGCAGCTTAACAGAGCAGGGTCGAGGGCTTAACTATGGCTACACCTTC
few	TRBV5-1	TRBD1	TRBJ1-6	CASSLLAGGSPLHF	TGCGCCAGCAGCTTGTTGGCAGGGGGGTCACCCCTCCACTTT
-	TRBV9	-	TRBJ1-3	CASSVVPKPGTRNTIYF	TGTGCCAGCAGCGTAGTTCCTAAACCCGGAACACGGAACACCATATATTTT
-	TRBV10-2	TRBD1	TRBJ2-7	CASSPGQGSYEQYF	TGCGCCAGCAGCCCGGGACAGGGGAGCTACGAGCAGTACTTC
-	TRBV6-6	-	TRBJ1-5	CASSQVNSNQPQHF	TGTGCCAGCAGTCAAGTTAATAGCAATCAGCCCCAGCATTTT
-	TRBV18	TRBD2	TRBJ2-3	CASSPPGLAGNTDTQYF	TGTGCCAGCTCACCCCCGGGACTAGCGGGGAACACAGATACGCAGTATTTT
-	TRBV23-1	-	TRBJ2-2	CASSQSPSLGGELFF	TGCGCCAGCAGTCAATCTCCGAGTTTGGGCGGGGAGCTGTTTTTT
few	TRBV4-1	-	TRBJ2-5	CASSQARRGTQETQYF	TGCGCCAGCAGCCAAGCTCGGCGGGGTACCCAAGAGACCCAGTACTTC
-	TRBV12-3/TRBV12-4	TRBD2	TRBJ2-1	CASSEERGRRFF	TGTGCCAGCAGTGAAGAGCGGGGACGGCGGTTCTTC
-	TRBV2	-	TRBJ2-6	CASKEGARAGANVLTF	TGTGCCAGCAAGGAGGGGGCAAGGGCTGGGGCCAACGTCCTGACTTTC